Shown below are 16 T cell receptor beta chains from a single sample sequenced in a study of blood T cell repertoires in COVID-19. Data came from immunoSEQ multiplex PCR; TCRdb stores just in-frame clones and leaves some out. Of about 160,000 clones in the sample, around 84% were seen once. The sequenced sample consisted of peripheral blood. These receptors all stem from a woman in her 50s with COVID-19, enrolled during active disease.

This clone was observed once. The rearrangement uses TRBV7-2 and TRBJ2-1; 16 bases match TRBD2. Germline trimming cut 6 bases from V and 6 bases from J; bases unmatched to any gene: 5. Germline V lookup: CDR1 SGHTA, CDR2 FQGNSA. This CDR3 is built from 16 residues. DNA for the CDR3: TGTGCCAGCAGTCCCGGGACTAGCGGGGGGGCCAATGAGCAGTTCTTC. This translates into CASSPGTSGGANEQFF.

The genes are TRBV10-3 and TRBJ1-2; the match to TRBD1 covers 7 bases. This CDR3 comprises 15 residues. Germline loops: CDR1 ENHRY, CDR2 SYGVKD. Trimming cost V 3 bases and J 8 bases; bases outside gene matches: 12. CDR3 amino acids: CAISDINRGTGGYTF. The CDR3, as DNA: TGTGCCATCAGTGACATTAACAGGGGAACTGGGGGCTACACCTTC.

J is TRBJ2-3 and V is TRBV4-3; 11 bases line up with TRBD2. V gave up 3 bases and J gave up 4 bases; unmatched junction bases: 6. This CDR3 comprises 16 residues. The germline V gene has CDR1 LGHNA and CDR2 YSLEER. CDR3: CASSQLAGGPPDTQYF. DNA of the CDR3: TGCGCCAGCAGCCAGTTAGCGGGGGGGCCCCCAGATACGCAGTATTTT.

This clone was recorded a few times. The rearrangement links TRBV30 to TRBJ2-2, with D possibly TRBD1 on 6 matching bases. The CDR3 runs 14 residues. CDR1 and CDR2 from the germline V gene are GTSNPN and SVGIG (reference sequence). V gave up 2 bases and J gave up 3 bases, with 10 bases separating them. The CDR3 DNA follows: TGTGCCTGGAGTACGGGACAAGACACCGGGGAGCTGTTTTTT. It specifies CAWSTGQDTGELFF.

The gene calls are TRBV6-5 and TRBJ2-3; a possible D gene is TRBD1 (5 bases). CDR3 length equals 13 residues. Trimming cost V 6 bases and J 2 bases, with 9 bases left between them. From germline, CDR1 is MNHEY and CDR2 SVGAGI. The CDR3, as DNA: TGTGCCAGCAGAGACAGAGTCACAGATACGCAGTATTTT. Encoded protein: CASRDRVTDTQYF.

The chain couples TRBV10-2 to TRBJ2-3, with 11 nucleotides matching TRBD2. Trimming took 0 bases from V and 8 from J; bases not matched to a gene: 7. CDR1 is WSHSY, CDR2 SAAADI, per germline. CDR3 length equals 16 residues. The CDR3 reads CASSESIAGGLGTQYF. CDR3 nucleotides: TGCGCCAGCAGTGAGTCGATAGCGGGGGGGCTGGGTACGCAGTATTTT.

The V call is TRBV7-2, the J call TRBJ1-4; no reliable D call. Germline-derived CDR1 and CDR2 are SGHTA and FQGNSA. V lost 4 bases and J lost 5, with 5 bases in between. The length of the CDR3 is 12 residues. The CDR3 reads CASSSGNEKLFF. CDR3 nucleotides: TGTGCCAGCAGCTCAGGAAATGAAAAACTGTTTTTT.

The chain is built from TRBV6-5 and TRBJ2-7, with D unresolved. CDR1 and CDR2 (germline): MNHEY, SVGAGI. The CDR3 has 13 residues. V lost 8 bases to trimming and J lost 0 bases, with 11 bases between them. In DNA, the CDR3 is TGTGCCAGCCCCAAGCCCCACTCCTACGAGCAGTACTTC. It codes for CASPKPHSYEQYF.

V usage is TRBV7-2 and J usage is TRBJ2-3; perhaps TRBD2 as D (5 bases). Germline-derived CDR1 and CDR2 are SGHTA and FQGNSA. V was shortened by 5 bases and J by 1 base, with 10 bases between the two germline ends. This CDR3 spans 14 amino acids. CDR3 loop: CASSPGLGTDTQYF. CDR3 DNA: TGTGCCAGCAGCCCAGGACTCGGCACAGATACGCAGTATTTT.

This clone was seen at least ten times. The chain joins TRBV4-3 to TRBJ2-2; 8 bases agree with TRBD1. The CDR3 runs 14 residues. The ends lost 8 bases at V and 3 bases at J; junction bases unmatched: 5. Germline CDR1 is LGHNA and CDR2 is YSLEER. The CDR3 DNA sequence: TGCGCCAGCCGACCGACAGGGGACACCGGGGAGCTGTTTTTT. Translated, it gives CASRPTGDTGELFF.

This rearrangement joins TRBV11-2 to TRBJ2-3, with 8 bases identical to TRBD2. This CDR3 comprises 14 residues. The junction had 5 bases not matched to a gene; V was cut back by 3 bases and J by 6 bases. CDR1 is SGHAT, CDR2 FQNNGV, per germline. CDR3 in amino acids: CASSLRGERDTQYF. The CDR3 nucleotides read TGTGCCAGCAGCTTGCGGGGGGAGAGGGATACGCAGTATTTT.

The chain is built from TRBV19 and TRBJ1-1, with TRBD1 identical over 9 bases. The CDR3 consists of 15 residues. Germline V gene sequence: CDR1 LNHDA, CDR2 SQIVND (reference sequence). V shed 5 bases and J 3 bases; nucleotides not matched to a gene: 7. The CDR3 region has the DNA TGTGCCAGTAGTCCCTTACAGGGGGCGCACACTGAAGCTTTCTTT. This sequence encodes CASSPLQGAHTEAFF.

This clone was recorded only once. This chain links TRBV19 with TRBJ2-1; 10 bases align to TRBD1. This CDR3 region has 16 residues. The V gene's germline CDR1 is LNHDA and CDR2 SQIVND (reference sequence). The ends lost 5 bases at V and 0 bases at J; junction bases unmatched: 4. Here the CDR3 reads CASSPRDRGSYNEQFF. CDR3 nucleotide sequence: TGTGCCAGTAGTCCCCGGGACAGGGGCTCCTACAATGAGCAGTTCTTC.

The V call is TRBV2, the J call TRBJ1-2, with TRBD1 identical over 8 bases. There are 15 residues in the CDR3. Germline V gene lookup returns CDR1 SNHLY and CDR2 FYNNEI. Germline trimming cut 0 bases from V and 8 bases from J; bases unmatched to any gene: 8. The CDR3 protein is CASSEATGEVQGYTF. Here the CDR3 DNA reads TGTGCCAGCAGTGAAGCGACAGGGGAAGTTCAAGGCTACACCTTC.

This sequence joins TRBV5-6 and TRBJ1-1, with no clear D. The CDR3 runs 15 residues. Germline CDR1 SGHDT, CDR2 YYEEEE. The V end lost 0 bases, the J end lost 1 base, and 10 bases lay between the germline ends. The CDR3 nucleotides are TGTGCCAGCAGCTTGGGCCGAGGGTCGAACACTGAAGCTTTCTTT. Encoded protein: CASSLGRGSNTEAFF.

The chain joins TRBV4-2 to TRBJ1-1, with 8 bases fitting TRBD1. The CDR3 consists of 14 residues. The germline V gene encodes CDR1 LGHNA and CDR2 YNFKEQ. Trimming cost V 5 bases and J 6 bases; bases outside gene matches: 8. The CDR3 coding sequence is TGTGCCAGCAGCGACGGACAGGGTTTGGCTGAAGCTTTCTTT. Its translation is CASSDGQGLAEAFF.